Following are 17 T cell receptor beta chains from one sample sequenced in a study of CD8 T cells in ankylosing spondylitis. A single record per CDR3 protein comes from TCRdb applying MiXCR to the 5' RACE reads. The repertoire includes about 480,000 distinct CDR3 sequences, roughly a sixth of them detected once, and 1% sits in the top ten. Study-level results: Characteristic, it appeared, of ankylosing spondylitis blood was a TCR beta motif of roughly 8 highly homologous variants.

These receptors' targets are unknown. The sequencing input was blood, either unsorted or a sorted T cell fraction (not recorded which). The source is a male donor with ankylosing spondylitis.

The chain's CDR3 is CASSTGQASYEQYF. The CDR3 DNA is TGTGCCAGCAGTACCGGACAGGCCTCCTACGAGCAGTACTTC. This chain connects TRBV12-3 or TRBV12-4 to TRBJ2-7, with 7 nucleotides matching TRBD1. CDR3 length: 14 amino acids. V shed 5 bases and J 0 bases; nucleotides not matched to a gene: 4.

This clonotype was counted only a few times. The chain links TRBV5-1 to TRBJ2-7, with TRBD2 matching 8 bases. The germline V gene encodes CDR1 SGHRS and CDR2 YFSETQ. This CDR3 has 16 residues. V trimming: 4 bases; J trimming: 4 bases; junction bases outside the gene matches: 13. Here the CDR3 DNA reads TGCGCCAGCAGCGCCGGTGTTGAAGCGGGAGTTTACGAGCAGTACTTC. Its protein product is CASSAGVEAGVYEQYF.

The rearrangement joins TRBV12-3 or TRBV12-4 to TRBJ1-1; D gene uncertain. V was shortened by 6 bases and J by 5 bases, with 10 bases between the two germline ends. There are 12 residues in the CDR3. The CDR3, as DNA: TGTGCCAGCAGGTTACAACGGACTGAAGCTTTCTTT. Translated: CASRLQRTEAFF.

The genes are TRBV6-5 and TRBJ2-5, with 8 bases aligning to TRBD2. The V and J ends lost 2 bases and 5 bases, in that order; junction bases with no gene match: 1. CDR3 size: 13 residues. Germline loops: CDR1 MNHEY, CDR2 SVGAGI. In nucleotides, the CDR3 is TGTGCCAGCAGTTACGAGCGGGGGGAGACCCAGTACTTC. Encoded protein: CASSYERGETQYF.

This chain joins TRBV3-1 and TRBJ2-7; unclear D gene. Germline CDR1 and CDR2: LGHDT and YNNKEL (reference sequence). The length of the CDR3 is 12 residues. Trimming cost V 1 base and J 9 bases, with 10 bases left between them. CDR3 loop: CASSQVEGVQYF. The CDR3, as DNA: TGTGCCAGCAGCCAAGTTGAAGGAGTGCAGTACTTC.

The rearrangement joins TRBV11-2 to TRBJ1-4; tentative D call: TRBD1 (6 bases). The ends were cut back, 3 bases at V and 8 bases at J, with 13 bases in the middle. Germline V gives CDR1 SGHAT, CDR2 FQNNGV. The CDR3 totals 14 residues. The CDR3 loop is CASSLAGAREKLFF. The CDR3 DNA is TGTGCCAGCAGCTTGGCGGGGGCGAGGGAAAAACTGTTTTTT.

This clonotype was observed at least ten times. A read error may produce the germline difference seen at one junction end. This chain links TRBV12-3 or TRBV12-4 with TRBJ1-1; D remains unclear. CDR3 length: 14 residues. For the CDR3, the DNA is TGTGCCAGCAGTTTAATCGCTCGGCCAACTGGAGCTTTCTTT. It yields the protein CASSLIARPTGAFF.

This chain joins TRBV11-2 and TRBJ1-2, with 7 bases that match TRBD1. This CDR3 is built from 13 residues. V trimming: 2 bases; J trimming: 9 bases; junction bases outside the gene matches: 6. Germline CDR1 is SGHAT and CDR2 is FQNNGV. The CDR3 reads CASSLTRQGSYTF. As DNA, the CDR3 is TGTGCCAGCAGCTTAACCCGACAGGGCAGCTACACCTTC.

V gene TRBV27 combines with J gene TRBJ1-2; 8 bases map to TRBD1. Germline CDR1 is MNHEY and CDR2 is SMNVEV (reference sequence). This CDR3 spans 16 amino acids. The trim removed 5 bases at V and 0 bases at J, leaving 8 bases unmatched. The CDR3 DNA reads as TGTGCCAGCAGTCCAATAGGACAGGGCCCTAACTATGGCTACACCTTC. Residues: CASSPIGQGPNYGYTF.

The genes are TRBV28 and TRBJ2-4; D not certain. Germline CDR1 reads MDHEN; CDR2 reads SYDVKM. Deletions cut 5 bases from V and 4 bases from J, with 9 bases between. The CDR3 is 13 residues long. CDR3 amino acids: CASSQALKNIQYF. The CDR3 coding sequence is TGTGCCAGCAGTCAGGCACTAAAAAACATTCAGTACTTC.

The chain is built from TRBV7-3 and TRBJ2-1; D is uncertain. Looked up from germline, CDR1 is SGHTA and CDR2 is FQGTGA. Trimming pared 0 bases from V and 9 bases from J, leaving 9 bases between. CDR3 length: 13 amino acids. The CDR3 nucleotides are TGTGCCAGCAGCTTAACAGTGGACGCTGAGCAGTTCTTC. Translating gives CASSLTVDAEQFF.

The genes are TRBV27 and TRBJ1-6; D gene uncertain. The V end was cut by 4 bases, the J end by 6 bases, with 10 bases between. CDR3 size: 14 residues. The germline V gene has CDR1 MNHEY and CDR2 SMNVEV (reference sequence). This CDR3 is CASSWDLLNSPLHF. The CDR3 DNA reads TGTGCCAGCAGTTGGGATTTACTTAATTCACCCCTCCACTTT.

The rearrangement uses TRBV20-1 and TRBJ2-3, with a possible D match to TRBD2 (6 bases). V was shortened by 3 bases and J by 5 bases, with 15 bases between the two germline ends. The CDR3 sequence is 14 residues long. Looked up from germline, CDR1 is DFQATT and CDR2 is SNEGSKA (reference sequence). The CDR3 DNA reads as TGCAGTGCTAGCCAGCGGGCGGGCCGAGATACGCAGTATTTT. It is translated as CSASQRAGRDTQYF.

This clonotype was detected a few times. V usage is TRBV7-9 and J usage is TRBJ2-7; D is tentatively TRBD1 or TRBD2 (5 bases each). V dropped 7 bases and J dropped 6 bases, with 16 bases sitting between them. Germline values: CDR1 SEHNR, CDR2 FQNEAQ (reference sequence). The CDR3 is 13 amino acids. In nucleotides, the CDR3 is TGTGCCAGCACCCCCTCCGGGACCCCCGAGCAGTACTTC. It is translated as CASTPSGTPEQYF.

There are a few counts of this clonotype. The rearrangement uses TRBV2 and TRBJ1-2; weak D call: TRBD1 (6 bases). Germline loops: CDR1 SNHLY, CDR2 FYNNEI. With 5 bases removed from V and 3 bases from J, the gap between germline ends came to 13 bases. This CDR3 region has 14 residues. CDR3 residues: CASSLQTGDYGYTF. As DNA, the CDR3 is TGTGCCAGCAGTCTCCAGACAGGAGACTATGGCTACACCTTC.

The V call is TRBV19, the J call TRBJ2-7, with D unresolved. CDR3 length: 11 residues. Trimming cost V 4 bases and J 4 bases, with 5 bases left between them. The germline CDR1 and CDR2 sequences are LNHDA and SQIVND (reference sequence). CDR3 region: CASSNLYEQYF. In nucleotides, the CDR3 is TGTGCCAGTAGTAATCTGTACGAGCAGTACTTC.

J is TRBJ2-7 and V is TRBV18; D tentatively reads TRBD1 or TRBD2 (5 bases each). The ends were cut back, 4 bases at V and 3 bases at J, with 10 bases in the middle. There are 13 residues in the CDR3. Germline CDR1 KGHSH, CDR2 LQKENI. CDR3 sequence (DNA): TGTGCCAGCTCACAGGGACCGAACTACGAGCAGTACTTC. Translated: CASSQGPNYEQYF.